This T cell receptor beta chain was retrieved from a study of blood T cell repertoires in COVID-19. Turning to the study itself: Sites in the United States, Italy and Spain provided acute and convalescent COVID-19 samples.

The protocol was immunoSEQ multiplex PCR, while the TCRdb copy is restricted to in-frame clones and leaves out a portion. The profile shows 300,000 to 400,000 clones, about 86% of them singletons. Germline V gene data show CDR1 as SGHAT and CDR2 as FQNNGV. The CDR3 covers 14 residues. V was pared by 5 bases and J by 1 base, with 11 bases between. The study recruited people aged roughly 18 to 95 years across 20 to 30 US areas. Cohorts were determined from participant-reported clinical history. This rearrangement joins TRBV11-2 to TRBJ2-5; tentative D call: TRBD2 (5 bases). What was sequenced was PBMCs or T cells enriched from blood (not recorded which). This clonotype was obtained from a woman aged 40 to 55 with acute COVID-19. CDR3 nucleotides: TGTGCCAGCAGCGATCGCCGGGGCCAAGAGACCCAGTACTTC. Residues: CASSDRRGQETQYF. Using reference TRBV11-2 and TRBJ2-5 for the parts outside the CDR3, the full variable domain is EAGVAQSPRYKIIEKRQSVAFWCNPISGHATLYWYQQILGQGPKLLIQFQNNGVVDDSQLPKDRFSAERLKGVDSTLKIQPAKLEDSAVYLCASSDRRGQETQYFGPGTRLLVL.